The 11 T cell receptor beta chains in this list originate from one sample, sequenced in a study of T cells in Graves' hyperthyroidism and ophthalmopathy. TCR beta CDR3 region amplification was performed from RNA transcripts. First-round RT-PCR of the TCR CDR3 relied on the HTBI primer set. From the multiplex PCR reads, TCRdb called clonotypes with MiXCR, one entry per CDR3 protein. The sample gives 500,000 to 800,000 distinct CDR3 sequences, about 45% of which show up once; under 8% is in the top ten. Sequenced material: peripheral blood or thyroid tissue (not recorded which). These receptors were obtained from an adult man with Graves' disease, either hyperthyroidism or ophthalmopathy (not recorded which).

The rearrangement uses TRBV7-8 and TRBJ2-5; 9 positions agree with TRBD2. Germline V gene lookup returns CDR1 SGHVS and CDR2 FQNEAQ. The J segment lost 5 bases and the V segment lost 9 bases, leaving 16 bases of the junction unmatched. This CDR3 is 16 amino acids long. For the CDR3, the DNA is TGTGCCAGTAGTACTGGCGGGGGGGCCGTTTGGGAGACCCAGTACTTC. Amino acids: CASSTGGGAVWETQYF.

This clonotype was counted only a few times. The chain joins TRBV14 to TRBJ2-1, with a weak D call TRBD2 (6 bases). The CDR3 is 16 amino acids. Trimming left V 2 bases short and J 0 bases short, with 11 bases between. Germline V CDR1 and CDR2: SGHDN, FVKESK. CDR3 DNA sequence: TGTGCCAGCAGCCAATCCCTAGCGAGCTCCTACAATGAGCAGTTCTTC. It translates to CASSQSLASSYNEQFF.

On this clonotype: One end of the junction varies from germline; a read error may be responsible. This chain connects TRBV10-3 to TRBJ1-2; D might be TRBD1 (6 bases). Germline CDR1 and CDR2: ENHRY and SYGVKD. The CDR3 is 15 amino acids. CDR3 sequence: CASSYTGQSNYGYTF. The CDR3, as DNA: TGTGCCAGCAGTTACACCGGACAGTCAAACTATGGCTACACCTTC.

This clonotype came up a few times. The junction shows a germline mismatch at one end, possibly a read error. This chain uses TRBV4-1 with TRBJ2-5; 8 nucleotides line up with TRBD2. This CDR3 is 16 amino acids long. Germline assignment: CDR1 MGHRA and CDR2 YSYEKL. CDR3 sequence reads: CASSQDLAGGGETQYF. The CDR3 region has the DNA TGTGCCAGCAGCCAAGATCTCGCGGGAGGAGGAGAGACCCAGTACTTC.

V is TRBV14 and J is TRBJ1-4; D gene unclear. V lost 6 bases and J lost 5, with 10 bases in between. CDR3 length equals 13 residues. Germline V gives CDR1 SGHDN, CDR2 FVKESK. The CDR3 loop reads CASRRHNNEKLFF. The CDR3 nucleotides read TGTGCCAGCAGACGACATAACAATGAAAAACTGTTTTTT.

This clonotype was found a few times. The chain recombines TRBV9 with TRBJ1-1; the D gene is possibly TRBD1 (5 bases). V was trimmed by 0 bases and J by 3 bases, leaving 9 bases between them. The CDR3 sequence is 14 residues long. Germline CDR1 SGDLS, CDR2 YYNGEE. CDR3 residues: CASSVGGRDTEAFF. The CDR3 DNA follows: TGTGCCAGCAGCGTAGGGGGCAGGGACACTGAAGCTTTCTTT. Variable domain in full (rest from reference TRBV9 and TRBJ1-1): DSGVTQTPKHLITATGQRVTLRCSPRSGDLSVYWYQQSLDQGLQFLIQYYNGEERAKGNILERFSAQQFPDLHSELNLSSLELGDSALYFCASSVGGRDTEAFFGQGTRLTVV.

The V call is TRBV12-3 or TRBV12-4, the J call TRBJ1-2; D is unresolved. This CDR3 spans 14 amino acids. Trimming removed 5 bases at V and 3 bases at J, with 13 bases between. DNA for the CDR3: TGTGCCAGCAGTACGACCGGGATTTACTATGGCTACACCTTC. Its protein product is CASSTTGIYYGYTF.

The V and J genes are TRBV2 and TRBJ2-7, with no clear D. The V gene lost 4 bases and the J gene lost 0 bases, with 10 bases spanning the gap. Germline lookup yields CDR1 SNHLY and CDR2 FYNNEI. CDR3 size: 14 residues. The DNA of the CDR3 is TGTGCCAGCAGTGCTACTCCGAGCTCCTACGAGCAGTACTTC. Translation gives CASSATPSSYEQYF.

Details on this clonotype: The germline gene is not matched at one end of the junction; a read error may be the cause. The chain recombines TRBV5-4 with TRBJ1-1; no firm D call. Germline V lookup: CDR1 SGHNT, CDR2 YYREEE (reference sequence). This CDR3 has 14 residues. Here the CDR3 reads CASSFAKLNTEAFF. The CDR3 DNA reads as TGTGCCAGCAGCTTCGCCAAGTTGAATACTGAAGCTTTCTTT.

This chain connects TRBV29-1 to TRBJ2-7; 10 positions match TRBD1. Trimming cost V 8 bases and J 9 bases; bases outside gene matches: 7. The CDR3 covers 11 residues. Looked up from germline, CDR1 is SQVTM and CDR2 is ANQGSEA. CDR3 sequence reads: CSSLGTGAQYF. The CDR3, as DNA: TGCAGCAGTTTGGGGACAGGGGCGCAGTACTTC.

This clonotype was detected only a few times. V and J are TRBV11-2 and TRBJ2-2, with D uncertain. The V and J ends lost 5 bases and 7 bases respectively, with 8 bases between them. In germline, CDR1 is SGHAT, CDR2 FQNNGV. The CDR3 covers 12 residues. The CDR3 DNA follows: TGTGCCAGCAGCCAAGTGGGCGGGGAGCTGTTTTTT. This sequence encodes CASSQVGGELFF.